This T cell receptor beta chain derives from a study of preoperative IRX-2 immunotherapy in early breast cancer. Treatment in this sample: preoperative locoregional IRX-2 cytokine immunotherapy. Preoperative locoregional IRX-2 cytokine immunotherapy was tested in the phase Ib source study. The protocol was immunoSEQ multiplex PCR, while the TCRdb copy is restricted to in-frame clones and leaves out a portion. The sample contains roughly 25,000 clones, 78% of which appear only once. The V and J ends lost 10 bases and 1 base respectively, with 7 bases between them. This CDR3 region has 12 residues. In germline, CDR1 is MNHGY, CDR2 SAAAGT.

The TCR sequence derives from a human donor with breast cancer. The input for sequencing was lymph node tissue, taken before IRX-2 immunotherapy. The gene calls are TRBV6-8 and TRBJ2-2; the D gene is possibly TRBD2 (5 bases). The CDR3 coding sequence is TGTGCCATCAGCGGGAACACCGGGGAGCTGTTTTTT. Translation gives CAISGNTGELFF.